These T cell receptor beta chains were read from a single sample in a study of long-term antiretroviral therapy in people with HIV. Data came from immunoSEQ multiplex PCR; TCRdb stores just in-frame clones and leaves some out. The data show 16,000 or so clones, about 85% seen once. Sequenced material: unsorted PBMCs, taken 0.5 years after starting antiretroviral therapy. The receptors here all came from a woman between 40 and 50 years old with HIV. CDR3s include the opening cysteine and the closing phenylalanine or tryptophan. Fields, in order: clone size, CDR3 length, J gene, V gene, D gene, CDR3 protein, CDR3 DNA. D genes are given only for firm matches. Clone size is stated in some rows and not others, as once, few, many or a class when expanded.

clone size: NA
CDR3 length: 16
J gene: TRBJ2-1
V gene: TRBV7-8
D gene: NA
CDR3 protein: CASSFLKGSSNNEQFF
CDR3 DNA: TGTGCCAGCAGCTTTTTAAAGGGCTCAAGCAACAATGAGCAGTTCTTC

clone size: NA
CDR3 length: 16
J gene: TRBJ2-3
V gene: TRBV7-9
D gene: NA
CDR3 protein: CASRSPGGAHTDTQYF
CDR3 DNA: TGTGCCAGCAGGTCTCCTGGCGGAGCCCACACAGATACGCAGTATTTT

clone size: NA
CDR3 length: 14
J gene: TRBJ1-1
V gene: TRBV6-5
D gene: NA
CDR3 protein: CASRPLGADTEAFF
CDR3 DNA: TGTGCCAGCAGACCACTGGGGGCGGACACTGAAGCTTTCTTT

clone size: NA
CDR3 length: 17
J gene: TRBJ2-3
V gene: TRBV7-3
D gene: NA
CDR3 protein: CASSLSGGRQGTDTQYF
CDR3 DNA: TGTGCCAGCAGCTTAAGTGGGGGGCGTCAGGGCACAGATACGCAGTATTTT

clone size: NA
CDR3 length: 12
J gene: TRBJ1-5
V gene: TRBV6-6
D gene: NA
CDR3 protein: CASSPEGWTQHF
CDR3 DNA: TGTGCCAGCAGCCCCGAGGGGTGGACCCAGCATTTT

clone size: NA
CDR3 length: 13
J gene: TRBJ2-5
V gene: TRBV10-3
D gene: NA
CDR3 protein: CAISESQVETQYF
CDR3 DNA: TGTGCCATCAGTGAGTCTCAGGTAGAGACCCAGTACTTC

clone size: NA
CDR3 length: 14
J gene: TRBJ2-7
V gene: TRBV5-1
D gene: NA
CDR3 protein: CASNIAPGTYEQYF
CDR3 DNA: TGCGCCAGCAACATCGCCCCCGGGACCTACGAGCAGTACTTC

clone size: NA
CDR3 length: 17
J gene: TRBJ2-5
V gene: TRBV9
D gene: TRBD2
CDR3 protein: CASSAGGLAGRAETQYF
CDR3 DNA: TGTGCCAGCAGCGCGGGGGGACTAGCGGGGAGAGCGGAGACCCAGTACTTC

clone size: few
CDR3 length: 15
J gene: TRBJ2-1
V gene: TRBV9
D gene: NA
CDR3 protein: CASRSPGSSYNEQFF
CDR3 DNA: TGTGCCAGCAGATCCCCTGGGAGTTCCTACAATGAGCAGTTCTTC

clone size: NA
CDR3 length: 16
J gene: TRBJ2-3
V gene: TRBV4-2
D gene: TRBD2
CDR3 protein: CASSTSSGAEPDTQYF
CDR3 DNA: TGTGCCAGCAGCACCTCTAGCGGAGCTGAGCCAGATACGCAGTATTTT

clone size: NA
CDR3 length: 18
J gene: TRBJ2-1
V gene: TRBV2
D gene: NA
CDR3 protein: CASTRAPSDRDLYNEQFF
CDR3 DNA: TGTGCCAGCACAAGAGCCCCCTCAGACAGAGACCTTTACAATGAGCAGTTCTTC

clone size: NA
CDR3 length: 11
J gene: TRBJ2-7
V gene: TRBV2
D gene: NA
CDR3 protein: CASSFGYEQYF
CDR3 DNA: TGTGCCAGCAGTTTCGGATACGAGCAGTACTTC

clone size: NA
CDR3 length: 15
J gene: TRBJ2-1
V gene: TRBV11-3
D gene: NA
CDR3 protein: CASSLGGSSYNEQFF
CDR3 DNA: TGTGCCAGCAGCTTAGGAGGGAGCTCCTACAATGAGCAGTTCTTC

clone size: NA
CDR3 length: 13
J gene: TRBJ1-1
V gene: TRBV11-2
D gene: NA
CDR3 protein: CASSLDGGGKAFF
CDR3 DNA: TGTGCCAGCAGCTTAGATGGTGGCGGGAAAGCTTTCTTT

clone size: NA
CDR3 length: 16
J gene: TRBJ2-1
V gene: TRBV28
D gene: TRBD1
CDR3 protein: CASSWVTGGRYNEQFF
CDR3 DNA: TGTGCCAGCAGCTGGGTGACAGGGGGCCGTTACAATGAGCAGTTCTTC

clone size: NA
CDR3 length: 16
J gene: TRBJ2-2
V gene: TRBV27
D gene: TRBD1
CDR3 protein: CASSLSDRVNTGELFF
CDR3 DNA: TGTGCCAGCAGTTTGTCCGACAGGGTGAACACCGGGGAGCTGTTTTTT

clone size: NA
CDR3 length: 11
J gene: TRBJ2-1
V gene: TRBV20-1
D gene: NA
CDR3 protein: CSARDLDPTFF
CDR3 DNA: TGCAGTGCTAGAGATTTGGACCCTACCTTCTTC

clone size: NA
CDR3 length: 12
J gene: TRBJ2-1
V gene: TRBV28
D gene: NA
CDR3 protein: CASSIRRDEQFF
CDR3 DNA: TGTGCCAGCAGTATCCGGAGGGATGAGCAGTTCTTC

clone size: NA
CDR3 length: 16
J gene: TRBJ1-1
V gene: TRBV6-5
D gene: NA
CDR3 protein: CASSYTRTKDLTEAFF
CDR3 DNA: TGTGCCAGCAGTTACACGCGGACAAAAGACTTAACTGAAGCTTTCTTT

clone size: once
CDR3 length: 16
J gene: TRBJ2-2
V gene: TRBV5-1
D gene: TRBD2
CDR3 protein: CASSWELAGGTGELFF
CDR3 DNA: TGCGCCAGCAGCTGGGAACTAGCGGGAGGCACCGGGGAGCTGTTTTTT

clone size: once
CDR3 length: 14
J gene: TRBJ1-1
V gene: TRBV6-5
D gene: NA
CDR3 protein: CASIQRSGNTEAFF
CDR3 DNA: TGTGCCAGCATCCAACGCTCGGGGAACACTGAAGCTTTCTTT

clone size: NA
CDR3 length: 12
J gene: TRBJ2-1
V gene: TRBV7-8
D gene: NA
CDR3 protein: CASGQTYNEQFF
CDR3 DNA: TGTGCCAGCGGACAGACCTACAATGAGCAGTTCTTC

clone size: NA
CDR3 length: 12
J gene: TRBJ2-3
V gene: TRBV19
D gene: NA
CDR3 protein: CASSTHTDTQYF
CDR3 DNA: TGTGCCAGTAGTACTCACACAGATACGCAGTATTTT

clone size: NA
CDR3 length: 15
J gene: TRBJ2-1
V gene: TRBV18
D gene: TRBD1
CDR3 protein: CASSPPARGPNEQFF
CDR3 DNA: TGTGCCAGCTCACCACCGGCCAGGGGGCCCAATGAGCAGTTCTTC

clone size: NA
CDR3 length: 16
J gene: TRBJ2-1
V gene: TRBV28
D gene: NA
CDR3 protein: CASSLTDPTRYNEQFF
CDR3 DNA: TGTGCCAGCAGTTTAACAGACCCCACCCGCTACAATGAGCAGTTCTTC

clone size: NA
CDR3 length: 14
J gene: TRBJ2-3
V gene: TRBV19
D gene: NA
CDR3 protein: CASSARPETDTQYF
CDR3 DNA: TGTGCCTCCAGCGCCAGACCTGAAACAGATACGCAGTATTTT

clone size: NA
CDR3 length: 15
J gene: TRBJ2-3
V gene: TRBV6-5
D gene: NA
CDR3 protein: CASSYDSLGSDTQYF
CDR3 DNA: TGTGCCAGCAGTTACGACTCATTGGGGTCAGATACGCAGTATTTT

clone size: NA
CDR3 length: 15
J gene: TRBJ1-4
V gene: TRBV10-3
D gene: NA
CDR3 protein: CAISESGGANEKLFF
CDR3 DNA: TGTGCCATCAGTGAGTCGGGAGGGGCGAATGAAAAACTGTTTTTT

clone size: NA
CDR3 length: 12
J gene: TRBJ2-1
V gene: TRBV5-1
D gene: NA
CDR3 protein: CASSLGINEQFF
CDR3 DNA: TGCGCCAGCAGCCTGGGTATCAATGAGCAGTTCTTC

clone size: NA
CDR3 length: 15
J gene: TRBJ2-1
V gene: TRBV13
D gene: TRBD1
CDR3 protein: CASSSQGENDNEQFF
CDR3 DNA: TGTGCCAGCAGCTCACAGGGGGAGAACGACAATGAGCAGTTCTTC

clone size: NA
CDR3 length: 14
J gene: TRBJ2-7
V gene: TRBV7-2
D gene: TRBD2
CDR3 protein: CASSRLAGTAEQYF
CDR3 DNA: TGTGCCAGCAGCCGTCTAGCGGGAACAGCCGAGCAGTACTTC

clone size: NA
CDR3 length: 12
J gene: TRBJ2-7
V gene: TRBV9
D gene: NA
CDR3 protein: CASSVEGYEQYF
CDR3 DNA: TGTGCCAGCAGCGTAGAGGGGTACGAGCAGTACTTC

clone size: once
CDR3 length: 18
J gene: TRBJ2-1
V gene: TRBV15
D gene: TRBD2
CDR3 protein: CATSREGLAESSYNEQFF
CDR3 DNA: TGTGCCACCAGCAGAGAGGGACTAGCGGAAAGCTCCTACAATGAGCAGTTCTTC

clone size: once
CDR3 length: 14
J gene: TRBJ2-7
V gene: TRBV5-1
D gene: NA
CDR3 protein: CASSLGQGSYEQYF
CDR3 DNA: TGCGCCAGCAGCTTGGGGCAGGGAAGCTACGAGCAGTACTTC

clone size: NA
CDR3 length: 14
J gene: TRBJ1-2
V gene: TRBV4-3
D gene: NA
CDR3 protein: CASSQDKGSYGYTF
CDR3 DNA: TGCGCCAGCAGCCAAGATAAGGGGTCCTATGGCTACACCTTC

clone size: NA
CDR3 length: 14
J gene: TRBJ2-7
V gene: TRBV27
D gene: NA
CDR3 protein: CASSDGRTAYEQYF
CDR3 DNA: TGTGCCAGCTCCGATGGCCGTACGGCCTACGAGCAGTACTTC

clone size: NA
CDR3 length: 14
J gene: TRBJ2-5
V gene: TRBV5-1
D gene: NA
CDR3 protein: CASSLEALQETQYF
CDR3 DNA: TGCGCCAGCAGCTTGGAGGCGCTACAAGAGACCCAGTACTTC

clone size: NA
CDR3 length: 13
J gene: TRBJ2-7
V gene: TRBV29-1
D gene: TRBD1
CDR3 protein: CSVQDRVSYEQYF
CDR3 DNA: TGCAGCGTCCAAGACAGGGTCTCCTACGAGCAGTACTTC

clone size: NA
CDR3 length: 15
J gene: TRBJ2-1
V gene: TRBV4-3
D gene: TRBD1
CDR3 protein: CASSQDGQGRIEQFF
CDR3 DNA: TGCGCCAGCAGCCAAGATGGACAGGGTCGAATCGAGCAGTTCTTC

clone size: NA
CDR3 length: 16
J gene: TRBJ2-6
V gene: TRBV28
D gene: NA
CDR3 protein: CASRREGLAGANVLTF
CDR3 DNA: TGTGCCAGCAGGCGTGAGGGGTTGGCTGGGGCCAACGTCCTGACTTTC

clone size: NA
CDR3 length: 13
J gene: TRBJ2-7
V gene: TRBV10-3
D gene: TRBD1
CDR3 protein: CATQTGESNEQYF
CDR3 DNA: TGTGCCACGCAGACAGGGGAATCTAACGAGCAGTACTTC

clone size: NA
CDR3 length: 19
J gene: TRBJ2-2
V gene: TRBV4-2
D gene: NA
CDR3 protein: CASSQDGPFTDRDTGELFF
CDR3 DNA: TGTGCCAGCAGCCAAGACGGGCCTTTCACTGATAGGGACACCGGGGAGCTGTTTTTT

clone size: NA
CDR3 length: 14
J gene: TRBJ1-4
V gene: TRBV10-3
D gene: TRBD1
CDR3 protein: CAISGDREDEKLFF
CDR3 DNA: TGTGCCATCAGTGGGGACAGGGAAGATGAAAAACTGTTTTTT

clone size: medium-sized
CDR3 length: 16
J gene: TRBJ2-7
V gene: TRBV4-1
D gene: TRBD1
CDR3 protein: CASSVSPGQGSGEQYF
CDR3 DNA: TGCGCCAGCAGCGTATCCCCGGGACAGGGATCCGGCGAGCAGTACTTC

clone size: NA
CDR3 length: 17
J gene: TRBJ2-2
V gene: TRBV11-2
D gene: NA
CDR3 protein: CASSTRPSSGLTGELFF
CDR3 DNA: TGTGCCAGCAGTACCAGACCCTCTTCCGGACTCACCGGGGAGCTGTTTTTT

clone size: NA
CDR3 length: 15
J gene: TRBJ2-7
V gene: TRBV6-5
D gene: NA
CDR3 protein: CASSSAGNQGYEQYF
CDR3 DNA: TGTGCCAGCAGTTCAGCGGGCAATCAAGGCTACGAGCAGTACTTC

clone size: once
CDR3 length: 13
J gene: TRBJ1-1
V gene: TRBV25-1
D gene: TRBD1
CDR3 protein: CASRTQGATEAFF
CDR3 DNA: TGTGCCAGCAGAACACAGGGGGCTACGGAAGCTTTCTTT